The 18 T cell receptor beta chains below all came from one sample that was sequenced in a study of blood T cell repertoires in COVID-19. This table comes from immunoSEQ multiplex PCR, and its TCRdb copy is limited to in-frame clones, with some not included. Counted here are under 85,000 clones, roughly 81% occurring once; the ten biggest clones make up less than 20%. The sample taken for sequencing was peripheral blood. Every receptor here comes from an elderly man with acute or convalescent COVID-19.

V gene TRBV24-1 combines with J gene TRBJ1-5; 10 nucleotides align to TRBD1. The CDR3 contains 17 residues. Germline assignment: CDR1 KGHDR and CDR2 SFDVKD. Trimming took 4 bases from V and 2 from J; bases not matched to a gene: 7. The CDR3 sequence: CATSDSMTGGRNQPQHF. The CDR3 nucleotides read TGTGCCACCAGTGACTCGATGACAGGGGGCCGCAATCAGCCCCAGCATTTT.

J is TRBJ2-6 and V is TRBV6-6; 7 positions match TRBD2. Germline-derived CDR1 and CDR2 are MNHNY and SVGAGI (reference sequence). The CDR3 covers 14 residues. The CDR3 region has the DNA TGTGCGGGGGGGGATTTCGCTGGGGCCAACGTCCTGACTTTC. Its translation: CAGGDFAGANVLTF.

This chain connects TRBV28 to TRBJ1-3, with unresolved D. Trimming left V 6 bases short and J 4 bases short, with 19 bases between. This CDR3 has 16 residues. Germline loops: CDR1 MDHEN, CDR2 SYDVKM. The CDR3 region is CASRTRSRGTGNTIYF. CDR3 in DNA: TGTGCCAGCAGGACGCGGAGCCGGGGTACCGGAAACACCATATATTTT.

The chain has TRBV6-5 and TRBJ2-3, with a tentative D call TRBD1 (6 bases). Trimming pared 0 bases from V and 3 bases from J, leaving 7 bases between. The CDR3 runs to 14 residues. In germline, CDR1 is MNHEY, CDR2 SVGAGI. CDR3 coding DNA: TGTGCCAGCAGTTACTCGAGGGGGACAGATACGCAGTATTTT. The encoded protein is CASSYSRGTDTQYF.

This sequence joins TRBV6-5 and TRBJ2-1; 12 bases are a match to TRBD2. V was clipped by 6 bases and J by 6 bases; unmatched bases: 6. Germline assignment: CDR1 MNHEY and CDR2 SVGAGI. The CDR3 has 15 residues. CDR3 region: CASSILAGGINEQFF. For the CDR3, the DNA is TGTGCCAGCAGCATACTAGCGGGGGGTATCAATGAGCAGTTCTTC.

CDR3 coding DNA: TGTGCCAGTCAGGGGGCAATAGCCAAAAACATTCAGTACTTC. It translates to CASQGAIAKNIQYF. This chain connects TRBV28 to TRBJ2-4; TRBD1 matches 8 bases. The germline V gene has CDR1 MDHEN and CDR2 SYDVKM. This CDR3 spans 14 amino acids. V lost 9 bases and J lost 0; bases outside the gene matches: 4.

J is TRBJ2-1 and V is TRBV4-1; TRBD2 agrees at 11 bases. J gave up 7 bases and V 4 bases, and 9 bases lay outside the gene matches. The germline V gene has CDR1 MGHRA and CDR2 YSYEKL. The CDR3 totals 16 residues. For the CDR3, the DNA is TGCGCCAGCAGCCCTGTAGCGGGGGGGCCTTTAAATGAGCAGTTCTTC. The encoded protein is CASSPVAGGPLNEQFF.

The J gene is TRBJ2-1, the V gene TRBV28; 10 bases line up with TRBD2. The CDR3 spans 15 residues. J was trimmed by 9 bases and V by 6 bases; bases with no gene match: 11. Germline V CDR1 and CDR2: MDHEN, SYDVKM. CDR3 DNA sequence: TGTGCCAGCAGGACCCCTTTAGCGGGAGGTGGTGAGCAGTTCTTC. Residues: CASRTPLAGGGEQFF. Full variable domain (outside the CDR3, taken from reference TRBV28 and TRBJ2-1): DVKVTQSSRYLVKRTGEKVFLECVQDMDHENMFWYRQDPGLGLRLIYFSYDVKMKEKGDIPEGYSVSREKKERFSLILESASTNQTSMYLCASRTPLAGGGEQFFGPGTRLTVL.

This chain connects TRBV6-1 to TRBJ2-3; maybe TRBD1 (5 bases). This CDR3 region has 18 residues. Germline V CDR1 and CDR2: MNHNS, SASEGT. Trimming cost V 4 bases and J 2 bases, with 22 bases left between them. CDR3 sequence: CASSVGWTRKGNTDTQYF. DNA of the CDR3: TGTGCCAGCAGTGTAGGGTGGACGAGAAAGGGGAACACAGATACGCAGTATTTT.

This clone occurred once. J is TRBJ2-1 and V is TRBV30; TRBD2 might be the D (5 bases). The CDR3 has 14 amino acids. The germline V and J ends were trimmed by 3 bases and 2 bases, with 11 bases remaining between them. Per the germline V gene, CDR1 is GTSNPN and CDR2 is SVGIG (reference sequence). The CDR3 loop is CAWSQRDTYNEQFF. CDR3 DNA: TGTGCCTGGAGCCAGAGGGATACCTACAATGAGCAGTTCTTC.

In this sample, this clone turned up a few times. CDR3 sequence (DNA): TGTGCCAGCTCAGAGAACGGGGATCAGCCCCAGCATTTT. This encodes CASSENGDQPQHF. V usage is TRBV18 and J usage is TRBJ1-5; D is unresolved. Deletions cut 5 bases from V and 5 bases from J, with 10 bases between. Germline CDR1 KGHSH, CDR2 LQKENI. This CDR3 spans 13 amino acids.

This clone has just a few counts. This chain uses TRBV2 with TRBJ2-7; D may be TRBD1 (5 bases). Trimming took 2 bases from V and 2 from J, leaving 13 bases between them. In germline, CDR1 is SNHLY, CDR2 FYNNEI. The CDR3 has 15 residues. The CDR3 loop is CASSESQGYAYEQYF. CDR3 sequence (DNA): TGTGCCAGCAGTGAATCCCAGGGATATGCCTACGAGCAGTACTTC.

V gene TRBV27 combines with J gene TRBJ2-7, with D possibly matching TRBD2 (5 bases). V was clipped by 2 bases and J by 7 bases, with 12 bases between them. Germline values: CDR1 MNHEY, CDR2 SMNVEV (reference sequence). The CDR3 loop spans 13 amino acids. The CDR3 here is CASSLRPSGEQYF. CDR3 DNA: TGTGCCAGCAGTTTACGCCCCTCGGGGGAGCAGTACTTC.

J is TRBJ2-1 and V is TRBV18; 7 nucleotides align to TRBD1. The trim removed 5 bases at V and 7 bases at J, leaving 5 bases unmatched. Germline lookup yields CDR1 KGHSH and CDR2 LQKENI. There are 13 residues in the CDR3. CDR3 loop: CASSSETGNEQFF. For the CDR3, the DNA is TGTGCCAGCTCATCCGAGACAGGGAATGAGCAGTTCTTC.

This chain joins TRBV7-9 and TRBJ1-6; unclear D gene. Per the germline V gene, CDR1 is SEHNR and CDR2 is FQNEAQ (reference sequence). V lost 5 bases and J lost 1, with 9 bases in between. The CDR3 has 15 residues. DNA for the CDR3: TGTGCCAGCAGCCGTTCGACATCCTATAATTCACCCCTCCACTTT. It yields the protein CASSRSTSYNSPLHF.

The chain has TRBV27 and TRBJ1-1, with 8 bases fitting TRBD1. CDR3 length: 15 residues. V gave up 0 bases and J gave up 2 bases; unmatched junction bases: 2. Looked up from germline, CDR1 is MNHEY and CDR2 is SMNVEV (reference sequence). CDR3 sequence: CASSLSDRANTEAFF. CDR3 DNA: TGTGCCAGCAGTTTATCGGACAGGGCCAACACTGAAGCTTTCTTT.

V and J are TRBV19 and TRBJ2-1; D uncertain. Germline lookup yields CDR1 LNHDA and CDR2 SQIVND (reference sequence). V was trimmed by 3 bases and J by 9 bases, leaving 12 bases between them. This CDR3 has 13 residues. CDR3 in amino acids: CASSISGPGEQFF. The CDR3 DNA sequence: TGTGCCAGTAGTATCTCGGGTCCGGGTGAGCAGTTCTTC.

J is TRBJ1-4 and V is TRBV7-2; 7 bases match TRBD1. The length of the CDR3 is 15 residues. The V gene end was trimmed by 3 bases and the J gene end by 7 bases; junction bases not matched to a gene: 8. Germline assignment: CDR1 SGHTA and CDR2 FQGNSA. CDR3 region: CASSFLPGGGEKLFF. The CDR3 DNA follows: TGTGCCAGCAGCTTTTTACCAGGGGGTGGTGAAAAACTGTTTTTT.